This TCR beta chain was recovered during a study of blood T cell repertoires in COVID-19. Study-level information: The United States, Italy and Spain supplied acute and convalescent COVID-19 samples. From T cells, B-cell-depleted T cells, or PBMCs came the material, which was cDNA or gDNA.

Cohorts were determined from participant-reported clinical history. Original processing methods: Amplifying reference gene primers gave estimates of nucleated cell counts. Measured with immunoSEQ multiplex PCR; TCRdb has only the in-frame clones, and not every one. The DNA was the basis for D and trimming; V, J and clone size are from that table. The sample has hundreds of thousands of clones, about nine tenths seen once; the top ten hold about 1.7%. V lost 0 bases to trimming and J lost 7 bases, with 10 bases between them. Germline V gives CDR1 MGHRA, CDR2 YSYEKL. CDR3 length equals 14 residues. The rearrangement uses TRBV4-1 and TRBJ2-1; D is possibly TRBD1 (5 bases). The sequence came from a man aged 40-55 years who had recovered from COVID-19. The sequencing sample was made of PBMCs or T cells enriched from blood (not recorded which). This chain's CDR3 is CASSQEGRGNEQFF. DNA of the CDR3: TGCGCCAGCAGCCAAGAAGGAAGGGGAAATGAGCAGTTCTTC.